These 28 T cell receptor beta chains came from one sample sequenced in a study of blood T cells in healthy people across ages. A sample-barcoded 5' primer and a J-beta primer mix were used in a second PCR of about 7 to 12 cycles. TCRdb processed the 5' RACE reads anew with MiXCR; each CDR3 protein has one entry. Of hundreds of thousands of distinct CDR3 sequences in the sample, about 36% were seen once. The sample was blood. The receptors come from a man aged 18 to 29 in good health.

The rearrangement links TRBV12-3 or TRBV12-4 to TRBJ1-5; D not certain. This CDR3 is 14 amino acids long. V was cut by 2 bases and J by 8 bases, with 13 bases left in between. The CDR3 coding sequence is TGTGCCAGCAGTTTAAACGGGGAGGCGAAGCCCCAGCATTTT. It specifies CASSLNGEAKPQHF.

The chain joins TRBV15 to TRBJ1-6, with D perhaps TRBD1 (6 bases). V lost 0 bases and J lost 7, with 10 bases in between. This CDR3 comprises 15 residues. Germline V gives CDR1 LNHNV, CDR2 YYDKDF (reference sequence). The CDR3 region is CATSRDGGPNSPLHF. In nucleotides, the CDR3 is TGTGCCACCAGCAGAGATGGGGGCCCAAATTCACCCCTCCACTTT.

The gene calls are TRBV4-1 and TRBJ1-4; unclear D gene. This CDR3 spans 16 amino acids. The V gene's germline CDR1 is MGHRA and CDR2 YSYEKL. With 1 base removed from V and 0 bases from J, the gap between germline ends came to 9 bases. The CDR3 spells CASSQVVTSTNEKLFF. In nucleotides, the CDR3 is TGCGCCAGCAGCCAAGTCGTCACGTCAACTAATGAAAAACTGTTTTTT.

The rearrangement joins TRBV6-1 to TRBJ2-7; 7 nucleotides match TRBD2. CDR1 MNHNS and CDR2 SASEGT come from the germline V gene. The J segment lost 3 bases and the V segment lost 6 bases, leaving 5 bases of the junction unmatched. CDR3 length equals 13 residues. The chain's CDR3 is CASRPSGGYEQYF. Here the CDR3 DNA reads TGTGCCAGCAGACCTTCGGGGGGCTACGAGCAGTACTTC.

This clonotype was found a few times. The chain joins TRBV7-3 to TRBJ2-1; 10 positions agree with TRBD1. Germline assignment: CDR1 SGHTA and CDR2 FQGTGA. J gave up 2 bases and V 5 bases, and 3 bases lay outside the gene matches. The CDR3 covers 15 residues. The CDR3 nucleotides read TGTGCCAGCAGCGAGACAGGGGGCCCCTACAATGAGCAGTTCTTC. Translation gives CASSETGGPYNEQFF.

The sample holds a few counts of this clonotype. This chain connects TRBV5-4 to TRBJ2-1; possibly TRBD1 for D (6 bases). Judging by the DNA end, TRBJ2-7 fits better; the J call may be wrong. This CDR3 contains 16 residues. CDR1 and CDR2 from the germline V gene are SGHNT and YYREEE (reference sequence). The CDR3 is CASSLDRASSYNEQYF. The CDR3 DNA reads TGTGCCAGCAGCTTGGACAGGGCCAGCTCCTACAATGAGCAGTACTTC.

This chain joins TRBV29-1 and TRBJ2-1; D is undetermined. CDR3 length: 14 residues. Germline CDR1 and CDR2: SQVTM and ANQGSEA. Trimming shortened V by 5 bases and J by 3 bases, and 14 bases separated the two germline ends. The CDR3 sequence is CSVRRTTFYNEQFF. The CDR3 region has the DNA TGCAGCGTTAGACGAACGACCTTCTACAATGAGCAGTTCTTC.

This clonotype was picked up many times. The chain carries TRBV7-9 and TRBJ2-1; 7 bases align to TRBD1. Germline V gene sequence: CDR1 SEHNR, CDR2 FQNEAQ (reference sequence). After removal of 2 bases from V and 8 bases from J, the junction contained 12 bases not matched to a gene. CDR3 length equals 16 residues. CDR3 coding DNA: TGTGCCAGCAGCTTACTTGGGGGTCAGGGGGTCGATGAGCAGTTCTTC. Translation: CASSLLGGQGVDEQFF.

This clonotype was recorded a few times. The chain is built from TRBV18 and TRBJ2-1; no firm D call. Trimming removed 6 bases at V and 10 bases at J, with 13 bases between. The CDR3 is 12 residues long. Germline V lookup: CDR1 KGHSH, CDR2 LQKENI. CDR3 nucleotide sequence: TGTGCCAGCTCCCCCTTATACGACGAGCAGTTCTTC. This sequence encodes CASSPLYDEQFF.

This clonotype was counted between two and nine times. The gene calls are TRBV5-1 and TRBJ1-2, with 7 bases that match TRBD1. With 4 bases clipped from V and 4 bases from J, the junction kept 10 bases outside the gene matches. From germline, CDR1 is SGHRS and CDR2 YFSETQ. The CDR3 runs 15 residues. CDR3 region: CASSKDRQLRYGYTF. The CDR3 DNA sequence: TGCGCCAGCAGCAAGGACAGGCAGCTCCGCTATGGCTACACCTTC.

The table lists this clonotype with many counts. The chain combines TRBV7-8 with TRBJ2-1; D unresolved. The CDR3 loop spans 15 amino acids. Germline loops: CDR1 SGHVS, CDR2 FQNEAQ. The V end was cut by 6 bases, the J end by 0 bases, with 12 bases between. CDR3 amino acids: CASRQTVSSYNEQFF. Here the CDR3 DNA reads TGTGCCAGCAGACAGACGGTCAGCTCCTACAATGAGCAGTTCTTC.

CDR3 in amino acids: CASSPGGLRHQPQHF. In DNA, the CDR3 is TGTGCCAGCAGTCCTGGAGGACTCCGCCATCAGCCCCAGCATTTT. The chain links TRBV28 to TRBJ1-5; D unresolved. The CDR3 is 15 amino acids. Germline CDR1 reads MDHEN; CDR2 reads SYDVKM. With 5 bases removed from V and 5 bases from J, the gap between germline ends came to 16 bases.

Worth noting for this clonotype: This may be a read error, as it is one base from a much larger clone. V gene TRBV10-3 combines with J gene TRBJ2-7; no clear D gene. From germline, CDR1 is ENHRY and CDR2 SYGVKD. The ends were cut back, 2 bases at V and 1 base at J, with 18 bases in the middle. The CDR3 runs 17 residues. Here the CDR3 reads CAISEPGETLGSYEQYF. Written as DNA, the CDR3 is TGTGCCATCAGTGAGCCAGGCGAGACCCTCGGATCCTACGAGCAGTACTTC.

This clonotype was observed at least ten times. The V and J genes are TRBV12-3 or TRBV12-4 and TRBJ2-5; 8 bases map to TRBD2. The CDR3 is 18 residues long. V lost 3 bases and J lost 0; bases outside the gene matches: 12. The CDR3 sequence: CASSFGAKVAGYQETQYF. DNA for the CDR3: TGTGCCAGCAGTTTCGGGGCCAAGGTAGCGGGGTACCAAGAGACCCAGTACTTC.

The J gene is TRBJ1-2, the V gene TRBV5-6; 11 positions match TRBD1. Germline V gives CDR1 SGHDT, CDR2 YYEEEE. The CDR3 runs to 15 residues. V lost 3 bases to trimming and J lost 7 bases; unmatched junction nucleotides: 8. The CDR3 loop reads CASSSNGQGASGYTF. DNA for the CDR3: TGTGCCAGCAGCTCCAACGGACAGGGGGCAAGTGGCTACACCTTC. The whole variable domain, filled in from reference TRBV5-6 and TRBJ1-2, reads DAGVTQSPTHLIKTRGQQVTLRCSPKSGHDTVSWYQQALGQGPQFIFQYYEEEERQRGNFPDRFSGHQFPNYSSELNVNALLLGDSALYLCASSSNGQGASGYTFGSGTRLTVV.

This sequence joins TRBV12-3 or TRBV12-4 and TRBJ1-6; D gene ambiguous. The CDR3 consists of 14 residues. Trimming cost V 2 bases and J 9 bases, with 11 bases left between them. The DNA of the CDR3 is TGTGCCAGCAGTTTATTTGGGAAGGGTTCACCCCTCCACTTT. Its translation is CASSLFGKGSPLHF.

This clonotype has more than one count but fewer than ten. This chain joins TRBV20-1 and TRBJ1-5; D remains unclear. This CDR3 is 15 amino acids long. The germline V gene encodes CDR1 DFQATT and CDR2 SNEGSKA (reference sequence). Trimming left V 0 bases short and J 6 bases short, with 15 bases between. The CDR3 here is CSARDPRTSGQPQHF. The CDR3 bases are TGCAGTGCTAGAGATCCACGGACTAGTGGTCAGCCCCAGCATTTT.

The chain combines TRBV6-5 with TRBJ1-5, with unresolved D. CDR1 is MNHEY, CDR2 SVGAGI, per germline. V lost 0 bases and J lost 5, with 20 bases in between. The CDR3 is made up of 18 amino acids. CDR3 nucleotides: TGTGCCAGCAGTTACTCGAGTCCCAATAGCCCCGGGGATCAGCCCCAGCATTTT. Translated, it gives CASSYSSPNSPGDQPQHF.

Ten or more counts support this clonotype. This chain joins TRBV6-5 and TRBJ2-1, with TRBD2 matching 8 bases. This CDR3 is built from 14 residues. Germline trimming cut 8 bases from V and 3 bases from J; bases unmatched to any gene: 6. Germline V lookup: CDR1 MNHEY, CDR2 SVGAGI. CDR3 region: CASARGGSYNEQFF. CDR3 bases: TGTGCCAGCGCGCGCGGGGGGAGCTACAATGAGCAGTTCTTC.

V usage is TRBV14 and J usage is TRBJ2-1; no reliable D call. This CDR3 contains 12 residues. CDR1 SGHDN and CDR2 FVKESK come from the germline V gene. V lost 0 bases to trimming and J lost 15 bases, with 12 bases between them. In nucleotides, the CDR3 is TGTGCCAGCAGCCAAGAAAGCGTCCGGAGGTTCTTC. This sequence encodes CASSQESVRRFF.

Notes on this clonotype: A much bigger clone sits one base away, suggesting this may be a read error. The rearrangement links TRBV20-1 to TRBJ2-5; D ambiguous. V was shortened by 2 bases and J by 11 bases, with 21 bases between the two germline ends. Germline V CDR1 and CDR2: DFQATT, SNEGSKA (reference sequence). CDR3 size: 14 residues. This CDR3 is CSARSSRLANEQYF. As DNA, the CDR3 is TGCAGTGCTAGATCCAGTCGTCTGGCCAATGAGCAGTACTTC.

This clonotype turned up a few times. The genes are TRBV14 and TRBJ1-4, with 9 bases fitting TRBD1. This CDR3 spans 15 amino acids. J lost 8 bases, V lost 4 bases, and 8 bases had no gene match. Germline loops: CDR1 SGHDN, CDR2 FVKESK. In DNA, the CDR3 is TGTGCCAGCAGCCTTCTACAGGGGGCAAAGGAAAAACTGTTTTTT. It translates to CASSLLQGAKEKLFF.

This clonotype has only a few counts. V usage is TRBV14 and J usage is TRBJ1-1; D is unresolved. Germline V gene lookup returns CDR1 SGHDN and CDR2 FVKESK. The V gene lost 4 bases and the J gene lost 5 bases, with 17 bases spanning the gap. The CDR3 runs 15 residues. The DNA of the CDR3 is TGTGCCAGCAGCCGGGAGGCTGGAATCAGGACTGAAGCTTTCTTT. Encoded protein: CASSREAGIRTEAFF.

This chain connects TRBV29-1 to TRBJ2-2; D is unresolved. Trimming stripped 4 bases from V and 7 bases from J, with 19 bases between. CDR1 and CDR2 (germline): SQVTM, ANQGSEA. This CDR3 contains 15 residues. This CDR3 is CSVVSSGSKNGELFF. CDR3 in DNA: TGCAGCGTTGTATCCTCTGGGTCCAAGAACGGGGAGCTGTTTTTT.

V gene TRBV7-2 combines with J gene TRBJ2-1, with 9 bases lining up with TRBD2. Germline CDR1 is SGHTA and CDR2 is FQGNSA. The CDR3 is 15 residues long. After removal of 5 bases from V and 8 bases from J, the junction contained 10 bases not matched to a gene. The CDR3 coding sequence is TGTGCCAGCAGCCGTCGGGCTAGCGGGGTTGATGAGCAGTTCTTC. This translates into CASSRRASGVDEQFF. Looking up the rest from reference TRBV7-2 and TRBJ2-1 gives the full variable domain: GAGVSQSPSNKVTEKGKDVELRCDPISGHTALYWYRQSLGQGLEFLIYFQGNSAPDKSGLPSDRFSAERTGGSVSTLTIQRTQQEDSAVYLCASSRRASGVDEQFFGPGTRLTVL.

This clonotype has ten or more counts. The chain combines TRBV12-3 or TRBV12-4 with TRBJ2-5; D is uncertain. With 3 bases removed from V and 1 base from J, the gap between germline ends came to 9 bases. CDR3 length: 14 amino acids. The CDR3 coding sequence is TGTGCCAGCAGTTTGTTTAGCCCCCAAGAGACCCAGTACTTC. This codes for CASSLFSPQETQYF.

The J gene is TRBJ1-2, the V gene TRBV20-1; a possible D gene is TRBD1 (5 bases). The CDR3 is 14 amino acids. Germline CDR1 DFQATT, CDR2 SNEGSKA (reference sequence). V was pared by 4 bases and J by 5 bases, with 17 bases between. The CDR3: CSANRGGIEYGYTF. The CDR3 nucleotides read TGCAGTGCTAACCGCGGGGGAATCGAGTATGGCTACACCTTC.

This clonotype was picked up a small number of times. This chain joins TRBV25-1 and TRBJ2-5; 9 nucleotides match TRBD1. The CDR3 is 13 residues long. V shed 10 bases, J shed 11 bases, and the junction held 14 bases outside the gene matches. CDR1 and CDR2 (germline): MGHDK, SYGVNS. For the CDR3, the DNA is TGTGCCACCCGGACAGGGGTGTACAATGAGCAGTACTTC. Amino acid sequence: CATRTGVYNEQYF.